This is a list of T cell receptor beta chains from one sample in a study of cytomegalovirus exposure and HLA in healthy donors. Sequencing used immunoSEQ multiplex PCR; TCRdb keeps in-frame clones, though not all of them. The ten most abundant clones cover less than 20% of a sample with more than 75,000 clones. Sequencing input: PBMCs. The receptors originated from a man aged 45-65 years in good health and CMV-seropositive. CDR3s include the opening cysteine and the closing phenylalanine or tryptophan.

TRBJ1-1 | TRBV4-1 | CASSLSTRVHGPGEAFF
TRBJ1-2 | TRBV6-5 | CASSSAGPGNYGYTF
TRBJ1-4 | TRBV5-1 | CASSLETYYEKLFF
TRBJ1-2 | TRBV30 | CAWGETGGVYGYTF
TRBJ2-5 | TRBV7-2 | CASGRAEETQYF
TRBJ2-3 | TRBV6-4 | CASSLRERADTQYF
TRBJ2-2 | TRBV7-6 | CASSSYTEEAGELFF
TRBJ1-2 | TRBV28 | CASSKDRATNYGYTF
TRBJ2-1 | TRBV19 | CASRWSNEQFF
TRBJ2-3 | TRBV9 | CASSVAGLAGGADTQYF
TRBJ2-5 | TRBV5-4 | CASSLPLAEQETQYF
TRBJ2-3 | TRBV28 | CASSWESRTDTQYF
TRBJ2-3 | TRBV5-4 | CASSLEAGASTDTQYF
TRBJ1-2 | TRBV4-2 | CASSQDQETLGGYTF
TRBJ2-3 | TRBV5-6 | CASSRTGWSTDTQYF
TRBJ2-7 | TRBV4-2 | CASSRTATDEQYF
TRBJ2-5 | TRBV6-6 | CASSRDRAGETQYF